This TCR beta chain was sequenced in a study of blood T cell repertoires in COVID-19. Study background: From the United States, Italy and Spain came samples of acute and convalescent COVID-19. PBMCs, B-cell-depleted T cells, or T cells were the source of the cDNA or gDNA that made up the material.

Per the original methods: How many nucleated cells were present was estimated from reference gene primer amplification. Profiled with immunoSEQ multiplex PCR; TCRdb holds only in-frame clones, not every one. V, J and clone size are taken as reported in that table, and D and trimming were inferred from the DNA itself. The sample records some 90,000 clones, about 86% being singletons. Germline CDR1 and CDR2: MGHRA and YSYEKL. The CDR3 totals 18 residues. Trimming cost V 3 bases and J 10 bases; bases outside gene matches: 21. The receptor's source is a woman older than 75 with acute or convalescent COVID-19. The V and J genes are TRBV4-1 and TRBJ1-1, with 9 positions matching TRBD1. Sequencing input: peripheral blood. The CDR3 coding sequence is TGCGCCAGCAGCCAGCCCACAGGGACAGGGAGGGAAGTGCCTGGAGCTTTCTTT. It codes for CASSQPTGTGREVPGAFF.